The 5 T cell receptor beta chains below were found in one sample sequenced in a study of T cell changes during pregnancy in multiple sclerosis. The data were produced by immunoSEQ multiplex PCR, yet TCRdb's version contains in-frame clones alone and is incomplete. The data contain nearly 110,000 clones, around 90% of them seen just once; the ten biggest clones take up 1.5% to 2%. The source material was peripheral blood, sampled after pregnancy. All receptors come from a female donor with multiple sclerosis, enrolled in a pregnancy study.

The chain couples TRBV7-2 to TRBJ2-3; the match to TRBD2 covers 9 bases. Per germline, CDR1 SGHTA and CDR2 FQGNSA. Trimming cost V 3 bases and J 5 bases; bases outside gene matches: 6. This CDR3 comprises 15 residues. The CDR3 sequence: CASSFVAGVRDTQYF. The CDR3 DNA follows: TGTGCCAGCAGCTTTGTAGCGGGAGTGAGAGATACGCAGTATTTT.

V and J are TRBV30 and TRBJ2-5; TRBD1 might be the D (6 bases). Trimming left V 2 bases short and J 1 base short, with 14 bases between. In germline, CDR1 is GTSNPN, CDR2 SVGIG (reference sequence). The CDR3 runs 15 residues. The CDR3 here is CAWSRARTVQETQYF. In DNA form, the CDR3 reads TGTGCCTGGAGTAGAGCCCGGACAGTCCAAGAGACCCAGTACTTC.

This clone was counted once. The chain joins TRBV9 to TRBJ2-3; 7 nucleotides align to TRBD1. Germline CDR1 SGDLS, CDR2 YYNGEE. Trimming removed 3 bases from V and 9 bases from J; junction bases left unmatched: 4. CDR3 length: 12 residues. The CDR3 DNA sequence: TGTGCCAGCAGCGCTCCGGGACAGACGCAGTATTTT. Protein product: CASSAPGQTQYF.

The chain links TRBV5-1 to TRBJ2-7, with D uncertain. Germline V lookup: CDR1 SGHRS, CDR2 YFSETQ. The V and J ends lost 7 bases and 2 bases respectively, with 13 bases between them. CDR3 length: 13 residues. CDR3 protein: CASRHSSAYEQYF. The CDR3 DNA follows: TGCGCCAGCCGACACAGTTCCGCCTACGAGCAGTACTTC.

V gene TRBV7-3 combines with J gene TRBJ2-2, with 13 bases fitting TRBD2. CDR3 length: 18 residues. The junction had 15 bases not matched to a gene; V was cut back by 5 bases and J by 9 bases. Germline values: CDR1 SGHTA, CDR2 FQGTGA. CDR3 DNA: TGTGCCAGCAGCCGAAACCCAGCCGGGACTAGCGGGAAATGGGAGCTGTTTTTT. Its protein is CASSRNPAGTSGKWELFF.